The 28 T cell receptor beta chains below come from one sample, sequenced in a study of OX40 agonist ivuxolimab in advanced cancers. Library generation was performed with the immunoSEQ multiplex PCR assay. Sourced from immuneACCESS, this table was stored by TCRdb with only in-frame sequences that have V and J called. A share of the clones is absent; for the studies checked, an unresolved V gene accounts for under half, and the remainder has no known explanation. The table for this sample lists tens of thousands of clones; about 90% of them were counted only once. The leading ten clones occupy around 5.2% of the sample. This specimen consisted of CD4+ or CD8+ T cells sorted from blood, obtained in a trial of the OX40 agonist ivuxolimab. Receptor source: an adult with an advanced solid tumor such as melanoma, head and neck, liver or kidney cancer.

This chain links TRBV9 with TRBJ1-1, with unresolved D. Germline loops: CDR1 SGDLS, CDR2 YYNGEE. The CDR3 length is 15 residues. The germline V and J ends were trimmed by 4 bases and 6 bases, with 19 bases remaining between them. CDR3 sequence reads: CASSPLDGWRAEAFF. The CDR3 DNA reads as TGTGCCAGCAGCCCCCTGGACGGCTGGAGGGCTGAAGCTTTCTTT.

The CDR3 DNA reads TGTGCCAGCAGCTTCGAGACAGGGTGGGGTTCACCCCTCCACTTT. This gives the protein CASSFETGWGSPLHF. The chain recombines TRBV11-3 with TRBJ1-6, with TRBD1 matching 7 bases. Germline lookup yields CDR1 SGHNT and CDR2 YENEEA. After removal of 3 bases from V and 9 bases from J, the junction contained 8 bases not matched to a gene. The CDR3 runs to 15 residues.

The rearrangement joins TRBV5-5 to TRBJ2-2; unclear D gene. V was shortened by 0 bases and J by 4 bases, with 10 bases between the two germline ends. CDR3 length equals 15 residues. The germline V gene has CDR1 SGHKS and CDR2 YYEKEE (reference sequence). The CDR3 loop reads CASSLAFYTTGELFF. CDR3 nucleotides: TGTGCCAGCAGCTTGGCCTTCTACACCACCGGGGAGCTGTTTTTT.

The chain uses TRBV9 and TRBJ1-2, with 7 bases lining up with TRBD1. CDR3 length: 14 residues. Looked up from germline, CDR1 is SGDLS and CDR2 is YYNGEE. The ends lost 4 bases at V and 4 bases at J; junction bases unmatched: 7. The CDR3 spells CASSPSGTVYGYTF. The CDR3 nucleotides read TGTGCCAGCAGCCCATCCGGGACAGTCTATGGCTACACCTTC. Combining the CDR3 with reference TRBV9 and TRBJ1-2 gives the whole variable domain DSGVTQTPKHLITATGQRVTLRCSPRSGDLSVYWYQQSLDQGLQFLIQYYNGEERAKGNILERFSAQQFPDLHSELNLSSLELGDSALYFCASSPSGTVYGYTFGSGTRLTVV.

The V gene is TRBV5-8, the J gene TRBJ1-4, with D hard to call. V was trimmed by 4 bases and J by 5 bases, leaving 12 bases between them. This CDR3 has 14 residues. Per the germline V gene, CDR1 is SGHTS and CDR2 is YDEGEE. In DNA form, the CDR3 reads TGTGCCAGCAGCCCGGTTACCGAAAATGAAAAACTGTTTTTT. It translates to CASSPVTENEKLFF.

CDR3 coding DNA: TGCGCCAGCAGCCACCCAGATCGGGCTAGCGGGGGGCCGATAGCCAAAAACATTCAGTACTTC. Protein product: CASSHPDRASGGPIAKNIQYF. The chain recombines TRBV4-1 with TRBJ2-4, with 11 bases aligning to TRBD2. Losses at the gene ends were 3 bases for V and 0 bases for J; bases not matched to a gene: 16. This CDR3 has 21 amino acids. Looked up from germline, CDR1 is MGHRA and CDR2 is YSYEKL.

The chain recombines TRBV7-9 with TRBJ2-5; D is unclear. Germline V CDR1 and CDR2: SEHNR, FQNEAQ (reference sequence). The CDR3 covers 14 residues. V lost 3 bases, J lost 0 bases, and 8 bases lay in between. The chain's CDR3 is CASSFLRDQETQYF. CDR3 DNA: TGTGCCAGCAGCTTCCTCAGAGACCAAGAGACCCAGTACTTC. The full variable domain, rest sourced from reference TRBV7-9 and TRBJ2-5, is DTGVSQNPRHKITKRGQNVTFRCDPISEHNRLYWYRQTLGQGPEFLTYFQNEAQLEKSRLLSDRFSAERPKGSFSTLEIQRTEQGDSAMYLCASSFLRDQETQYFGPGTRLLVL.

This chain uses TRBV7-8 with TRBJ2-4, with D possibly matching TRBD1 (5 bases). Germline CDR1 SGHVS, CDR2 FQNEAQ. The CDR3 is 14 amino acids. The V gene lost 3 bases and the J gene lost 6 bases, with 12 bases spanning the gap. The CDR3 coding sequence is TGTGCCAGCAGCTTCGAGACAGCCCCAAACATTCAGTACTTC. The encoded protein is CASSFETAPNIQYF.

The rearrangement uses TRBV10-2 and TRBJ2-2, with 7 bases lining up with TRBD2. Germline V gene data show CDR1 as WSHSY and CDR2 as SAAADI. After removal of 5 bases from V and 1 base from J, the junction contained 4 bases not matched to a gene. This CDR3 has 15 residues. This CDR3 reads CASSQASGNTGELFF. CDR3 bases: TGCGCCAGCAGTCAAGCTAGCGGGAACACCGGGGAGCTGTTTTTT.

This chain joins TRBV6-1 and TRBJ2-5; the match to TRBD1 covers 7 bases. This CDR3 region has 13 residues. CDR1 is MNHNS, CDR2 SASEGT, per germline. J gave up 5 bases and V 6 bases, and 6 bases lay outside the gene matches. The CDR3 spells CASRKTGSETQYF. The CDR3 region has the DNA TGTGCCAGCAGAAAGACAGGGTCCGAGACCCAGTACTTC.

CDR3 nucleotides: TGTGCCAGCTCACCACCGCAACAGAGGGGTTACGAGCAGTACTTC. Protein product: CASSPPQQRGYEQYF. V is TRBV18 and J is TRBJ2-7; TRBD1 or TRBD2 may be the D gene (5 bases each). Looked up from germline, CDR1 is KGHSH and CDR2 is LQKENI. V lost 0 bases to trimming and J lost 4 bases, with 13 bases between them. The CDR3 totals 15 residues. Full variable domain (remainder filled in from reference TRBV18 and TRBJ2-7): NAGVMQNPRHLVRRRGQEARLRCSPMKGHSHVYWYRQLPEEGLKFMVYLQKENIIDESGMPKERFSAEFPKEGPSILRIQQVVRGDSAAYFCASSPPQQRGYEQYFGPGTRLTVT.

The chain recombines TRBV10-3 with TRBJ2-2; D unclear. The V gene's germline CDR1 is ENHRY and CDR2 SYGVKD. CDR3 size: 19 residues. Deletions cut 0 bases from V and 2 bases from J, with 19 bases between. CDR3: CAISESTPPRAVNTGELFF. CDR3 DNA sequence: TGTGCCATCAGTGAGTCGACCCCTCCCCGGGCGGTTAACACCGGGGAGCTGTTTTTT.

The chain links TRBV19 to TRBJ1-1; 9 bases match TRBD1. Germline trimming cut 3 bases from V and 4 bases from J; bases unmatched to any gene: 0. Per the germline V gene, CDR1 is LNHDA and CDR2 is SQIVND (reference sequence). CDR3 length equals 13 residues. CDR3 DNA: TGTGCCAGTAGTATGACAGGGGGCACTGAAGCTTTCTTT. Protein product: CASSMTGGTEAFF.

The CDR3 spells CATTPGPSTEAFF. As DNA, the CDR3 is TGTGCCACCACCCCGGGCCCGAGTACTGAAGCTTTCTTT. The V call is TRBV15, the J call TRBJ1-1; D gene ambiguous. Germline assignment: CDR1 LNHNV and CDR2 YYDKDF (reference sequence). The CDR3 is 13 residues long. The V and J ends lost 7 bases and 5 bases respectively, with 14 bases between them. Looking up the rest from reference TRBV15 and TRBJ1-1 gives the full variable domain: DAMVIQNPRYQVTQFGKPVTLSCSQTLNHNVMYWYQQKSSQAPKLLFHYYDKDFNNEADTPDNFQSRRPNTSFCFLDIRSPGLGDTAMYLCATTPGPSTEAFFGQGTRLTVV.

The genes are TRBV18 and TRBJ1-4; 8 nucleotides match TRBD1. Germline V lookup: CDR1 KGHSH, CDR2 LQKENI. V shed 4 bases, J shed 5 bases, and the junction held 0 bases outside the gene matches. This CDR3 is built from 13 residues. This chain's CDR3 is CASSRDRNEKLFF. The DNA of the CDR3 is TGTGCCAGCTCACGGGACAGGAATGAAAAACTGTTTTTT.

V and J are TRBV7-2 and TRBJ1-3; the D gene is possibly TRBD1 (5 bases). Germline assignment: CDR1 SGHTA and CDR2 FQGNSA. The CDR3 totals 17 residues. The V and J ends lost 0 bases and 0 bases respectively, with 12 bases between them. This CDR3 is CASSLAEGPLSGNTIYF. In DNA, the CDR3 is TGTGCCAGCAGCTTAGCGGAGGGGCCACTCTCTGGAAACACCATATATTTT.

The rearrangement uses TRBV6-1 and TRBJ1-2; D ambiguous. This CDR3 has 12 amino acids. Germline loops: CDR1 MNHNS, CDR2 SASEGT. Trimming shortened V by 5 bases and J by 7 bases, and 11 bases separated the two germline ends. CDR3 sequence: CASSPPSLGYTF. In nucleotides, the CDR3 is TGTGCCAGCAGTCCGCCAAGCCTTGGCTACACCTTC.

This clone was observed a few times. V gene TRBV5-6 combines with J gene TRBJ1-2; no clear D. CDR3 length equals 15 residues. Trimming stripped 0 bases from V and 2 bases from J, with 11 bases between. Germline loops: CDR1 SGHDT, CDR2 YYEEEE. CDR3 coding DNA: TGTGCCAGCAGCTTGGGGCCGTCCACCAACTATGGCTACACCTTC. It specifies CASSLGPSTNYGYTF.

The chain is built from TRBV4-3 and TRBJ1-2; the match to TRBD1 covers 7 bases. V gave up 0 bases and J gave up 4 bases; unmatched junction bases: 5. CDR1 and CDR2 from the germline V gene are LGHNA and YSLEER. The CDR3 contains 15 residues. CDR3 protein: CASSQEGQSLYGYTF. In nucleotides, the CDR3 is TGCGCCAGCAGCCAAGAGGGACAGTCCCTCTATGGCTACACCTTC.

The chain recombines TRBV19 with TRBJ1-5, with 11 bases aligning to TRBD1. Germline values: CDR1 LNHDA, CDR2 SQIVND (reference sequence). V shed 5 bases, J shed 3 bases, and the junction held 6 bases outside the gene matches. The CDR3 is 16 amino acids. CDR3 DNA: TGTGCCAGTAGTCGCAGGGACAGGGGGTTCAATCAGCCCCAGCATTTT. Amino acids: CASSRRDRGFNQPQHF.

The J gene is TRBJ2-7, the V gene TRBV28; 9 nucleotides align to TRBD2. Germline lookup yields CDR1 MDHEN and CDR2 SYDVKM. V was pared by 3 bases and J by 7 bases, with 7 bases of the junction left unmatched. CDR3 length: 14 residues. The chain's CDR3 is CASSFGGRAGEQYF. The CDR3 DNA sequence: TGTGCCAGCAGTTTCGGCGGGAGGGCAGGGGAGCAGTACTTC.

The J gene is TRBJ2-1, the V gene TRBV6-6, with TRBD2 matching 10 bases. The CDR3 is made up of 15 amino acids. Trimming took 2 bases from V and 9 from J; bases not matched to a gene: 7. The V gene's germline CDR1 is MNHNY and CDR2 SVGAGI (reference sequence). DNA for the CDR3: TGTGCCAGCAGTTACGGGGGTAGCGGGGGGTTTGAGCAGTTCTTC. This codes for CASSYGGSGGFEQFF.

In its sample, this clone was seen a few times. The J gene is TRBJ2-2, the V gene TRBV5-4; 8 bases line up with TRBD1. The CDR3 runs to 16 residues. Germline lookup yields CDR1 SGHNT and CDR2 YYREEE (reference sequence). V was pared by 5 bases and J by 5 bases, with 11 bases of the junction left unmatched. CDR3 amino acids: CASSHPGQALTGELFF. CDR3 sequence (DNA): TGTGCCAGCAGTCATCCGGGACAGGCGTTAACCGGGGAGCTGTTTTTT.

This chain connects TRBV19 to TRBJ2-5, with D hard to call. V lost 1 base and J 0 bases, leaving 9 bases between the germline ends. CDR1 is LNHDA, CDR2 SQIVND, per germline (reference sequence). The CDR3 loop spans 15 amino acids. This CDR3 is CASSIGTNHQETQYF. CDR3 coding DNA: TGTGCCAGTAGTATAGGTACTAACCACCAAGAGACCCAGTACTTC.

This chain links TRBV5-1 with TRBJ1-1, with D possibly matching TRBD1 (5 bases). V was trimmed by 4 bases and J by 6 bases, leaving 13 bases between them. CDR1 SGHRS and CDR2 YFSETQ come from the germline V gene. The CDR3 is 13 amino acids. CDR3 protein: CASSPGSGPEAFF. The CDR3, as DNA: TGCGCCAGCAGCCCGGGGTCGGGACCTGAAGCTTTCTTT.

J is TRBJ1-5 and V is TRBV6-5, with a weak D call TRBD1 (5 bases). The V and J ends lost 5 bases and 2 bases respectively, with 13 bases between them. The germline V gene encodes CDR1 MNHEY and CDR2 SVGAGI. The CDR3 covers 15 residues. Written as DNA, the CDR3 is TGTGCCAGCAGTCCGCAAGGGGCGGGCAATCAGCCCCAGCATTTT. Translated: CASSPQGAGNQPQHF.

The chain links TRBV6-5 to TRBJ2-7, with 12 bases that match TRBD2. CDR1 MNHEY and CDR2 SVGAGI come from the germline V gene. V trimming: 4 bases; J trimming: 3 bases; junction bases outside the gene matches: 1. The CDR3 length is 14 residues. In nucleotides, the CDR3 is TGTGCCAGCAGTTCACTAGCGGGGGGCTACGAGCAGTACTTC. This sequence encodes CASSSLAGGYEQYF.

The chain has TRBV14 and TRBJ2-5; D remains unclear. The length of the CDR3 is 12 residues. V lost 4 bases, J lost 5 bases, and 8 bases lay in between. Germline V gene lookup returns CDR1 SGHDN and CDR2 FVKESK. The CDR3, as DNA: TGTGCCAGCAGCCCTTCAGTGGAGACCCAGTACTTC. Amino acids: CASSPSVETQYF.